This T cell receptor beta chain originates from a study of control samples from healthy donors and cancer patients. Measured with immunoSEQ multiplex PCR; TCRdb has only the in-frame clones, and not every one. The sample includes roughly 160,000 clones, roughly 88% of them seen just once. The CDR3 consists of 16 residues. V lost 3 bases and J 0 bases, leaving 15 bases between the germline ends. From germline, CDR1 is SGHAT and CDR2 FQNNGV. Sequencing used blood. V gene TRBV11-2 combines with J gene TRBJ2-7, with D possibly being TRBD1 (5 bases). The origin of this receptor is a woman in her 30s in good health. The DNA of the CDR3 is TGTGCCAGCAGCTTCCTCGAGACAGCCGACTCCTACGAGCAGTACTTC. This translates into CASSFLETADSYEQYF.